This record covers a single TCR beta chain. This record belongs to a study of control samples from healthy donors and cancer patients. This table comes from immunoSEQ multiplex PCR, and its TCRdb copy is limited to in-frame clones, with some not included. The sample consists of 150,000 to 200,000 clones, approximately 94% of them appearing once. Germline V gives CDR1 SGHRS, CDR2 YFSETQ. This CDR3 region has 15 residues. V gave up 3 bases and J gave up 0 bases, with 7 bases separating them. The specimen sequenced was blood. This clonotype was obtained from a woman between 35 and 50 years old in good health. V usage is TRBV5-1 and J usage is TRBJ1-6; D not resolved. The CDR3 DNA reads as TGCGCCAGCAGCTCAAGTGACTCCTATAATTCACCCCTCCACTTT. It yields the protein CASSSSDSYNSPLHF.